This entry is about one TCR beta chain. The data stem from a study of blood T cell repertoires in COVID-19. CDR3 length equals 17 residues. Trimming shortened V by 2 bases and J by 1 base, and 17 bases separated the two germline ends. Germline V gene sequence: CDR1 LGHDT, CDR2 YNNKEL (reference sequence). Authors' processing steps: Amplification from reference gene primers served as the basis for estimated nucleated cell counts. Libraries were prepared by immunoSEQ multiplex PCR; TCRdb keeps only in-frame clonotypes and omits some of them. V, J and clone size are taken as reported in that table, and D and trimming were inferred from the DNA itself. The sample records roughly 380,000 clones, more than 65% being singletons.

Sequencing was carried out using peripheral blood. This sequence joins TRBV3-1 (or the pseudogene TRBV3-2) and TRBJ1-1; D is uncertain. The sequence derives from a human donor with acute or convalescent COVID-19. The donor label of this sample is uncertain. CDR3 residues: CASSQSRTAFRNTEAFF. The DNA of the CDR3 is TGTGCCAGCAGCCAAAGTCGGACTGCGTTTAGGAACACTGAAGCTTTCTTT.